Given below is one T cell receptor beta chain in context. The CDR3 consists of 13 residues. Per the germline V gene, CDR1 is SGHNT and CDR2 is YYREEE (reference sequence). V lost 0 bases and J lost 4, with 7 bases in between. Here immunoSEQ multiplex PCR was the method, and the copy in TCRdb shows in-frame clones only, minus some. This table holds 150,000 to 200,000 clones, about 83% found once. The entry originates in a study of blood T cell repertoires in COVID-19. The chain carries TRBV5-4 and TRBJ2-5; D perhaps matches TRBD1 (6 bases). The source is a man in his forties who had recovered from COVID-19. Sequences were obtained from peripheral blood. CDR3 nucleotide sequence: TGTGCCAGCAGCTTGGGGACAGCAGAGACCCAGTACTTC. It specifies CASSLGTAETQYF.